These T cell receptor beta chains were read from a single sample in a study of T cells in Graves' hyperthyroidism and ophthalmopathy. One entry per CDR3 protein results from TCRdb running MiXCR on the multiplex PCR reads. The sample includes just over 550,000 distinct CDR3 sequences, around 45% of them seen just once. The sample was peripheral blood or thyroid tissue (not recorded which). All receptors derive from a woman younger than 30 with Graves' hyperthyroidism. Both conserved end residues are part of each CDR3.

J gene: TRBJ2-5; V gene: TRBV29-1; CDR3 length: 13; CDR3 protein: CSVVDSYQETQYF
J gene: TRBJ2-5; V gene: TRBV7-6; CDR3 length: 13; CDR3 protein: CATDDGRAQTQYF
J gene: TRBJ2-7; V gene: TRBV2; CDR3 length: 15; CDR3 protein: CASSEFLGTVNEQYF
J gene: TRBJ2-2; V gene: TRBV15; CDR3 length: 14; CDR3 protein: CATSTRVGTGELFF
J gene: TRBJ1-4; V gene: TRBV2; CDR3 length: 15; CDR3 protein: CASRRQGFGNEKLFF
J gene: TRBJ2-5; V gene: TRBV15; CDR3 length: 11; CDR3 protein: CATSRGYTQYF
J gene: TRBJ1-1; V gene: TRBV9; CDR3 length: 16; CDR3 protein: CASSVGPSGLNTEAFF
J gene: TRBJ2-5; V gene: TRBV2; CDR3 length: 15; CDR3 protein: CASSRIGLDEETQYF
J gene: TRBJ1-1; V gene: TRBV25-1; CDR3 length: 14; CDR3 protein: CASSNRGMDTEAFF
J gene: TRBJ2-5; V gene: TRBV7-2; CDR3 length: 15; CDR3 protein: CASSLGLAVQETQYF
J gene: TRBJ1-5; V gene: TRBV29-1; CDR3 length: 13; CDR3 protein: CSVETSGGQPQHF
J gene: TRBJ1-2; V gene: TRBV10-3; CDR3 length: 12; CDR3 protein: CAISNRDAGYTF
J gene: TRBJ1-5; V gene: TRBV20-1; CDR3 length: 13; CDR3 protein: CSAQPTVDQPQHF
J gene: TRBJ2-2; V gene: TRBV6-1; CDR3 length: 13; CDR3 protein: CASSAQHNGELFF
J gene: TRBJ1-1; V gene: TRBV15; CDR3 length: 16; CDR3 protein: CATSRDPATLNTEAFF
J gene: TRBJ1-2; V gene: TRBV7-9; CDR3 length: 14; CDR3 protein: CASSLGPSNYGYTF
J gene: TRBJ2-7; V gene: TRBV7-9; CDR3 length: 15; CDR3 protein: CASSFALTLPYEQYF
J gene: TRBJ1-1; V gene: TRBV2; CDR3 length: 14; CDR3 protein: CASSVDAANTEAFF
J gene: TRBJ2-5; V gene: TRBV7-2; CDR3 length: 14; CDR3 protein: CASSTDGTGETQYF
J gene: TRBJ1-5; V gene: TRBV19; CDR3 length: 17; CDR3 protein: CASNVAAGIYSNQPQHF
J gene: TRBJ1-4; V gene: TRBV10-3; CDR3 length: 15; CDR3 protein: CATRVNRDRGEKLFF
J gene: TRBJ2-7; V gene: TRBV7-3; CDR3 length: 15; CDR3 protein: CASSFSDRVSYEQYF
J gene: TRBJ2-1; V gene: TRBV29-1; CDR3 length: 12; CDR3 protein: CSVRQGGNEQFF
J gene: TRBJ1-2; V gene: TRBV2; CDR3 length: 13; CDR3 protein: CASSLARGGGHTF
J gene: TRBJ2-7; V gene: TRBV6-1; CDR3 length: 8; CDR3 protein: CASSELYF
J gene: TRBJ1-4; V gene: TRBV25-1; CDR3 length: 15; CDR3 protein: CASSELGREDEKLFF
J gene: TRBJ1-4; V gene: TRBV5-1; CDR3 length: 14; CDR3 protein: CASSLTGEEEKLFF
J gene: TRBJ2-7; V gene: TRBV10-3; CDR3 length: 15; CDR3 protein: CASRDSGRGRREQYF
J gene: TRBJ2-7; V gene: TRBV7-9; CDR3 length: 15; CDR3 protein: CASSDAGQGSHEQYF
J gene: TRBJ1-1; V gene: TRBV10-3; CDR3 length: 15; CDR3 protein: CAISESWTDNTEAFF
J gene: -; V gene: TRBV2; CDR3 length: 11; CDR3 protein: CASGAGDEQFF
J gene: TRBJ2-5; V gene: TRBV7-8; CDR3 length: 16; CDR3 protein: CASSLAYSGSGETQYF